Listed here are 4 T cell receptor beta chains from one sample, sequenced in a study of blood T cell repertoires in COVID-19 (dated by TCRdb to about 2020). The library relied on the immunoSEQ multiplex PCR assay. As stored in TCRdb, this immuneACCESS dataset retains in-frame rearrangements with V and J assigned. A fraction of the clones does not appear; measured against another copy, unresolved V genes explain less than half of the discrepancy, and the remainder lacks a known reason. This sample holds 200,000 to 250,000 clones; around nine tenths were observed only once. Of the sample, 1.5% to 2% is held by the ten largest clones. Sequencing was carried out using PBMCs or T cells enriched from blood (not recorded which). Receptors originate from a woman between 18 and 29 years old who had recovered from COVID-19.

The chain carries TRBV9 and TRBJ2-3, with TRBD1 as a possible D gene (5 bases). The CDR3 totals 16 residues. From germline, CDR1 is SGDLS and CDR2 YYNGEE. The germline V and J ends were trimmed by 0 bases and 5 bases, with 16 bases remaining between them. This CDR3 is CASSVGGGPTGDTQYF. The CDR3 DNA reads TGTGCCAGCAGCGTAGGGGGCGGCCCGACGGGAGATACGCAGTATTTT.

The rearrangement uses TRBV28 and TRBJ2-7, with no clear D. Trimming left V 3 bases short and J 2 bases short, with 11 bases between. Germline V gene lookup returns CDR1 MDHEN and CDR2 SYDVKM. The CDR3 has 14 residues. This CDR3 is CASSFQFLPYEQYF. In DNA, the CDR3 is TGTGCCAGCAGTTTCCAGTTCCTCCCCTACGAGCAGTACTTC.

This clone was recorded only once. The CDR3 here is CASRASLGGGYNEQFF. CDR3 nucleotides: TGTGCCAGCAGGGCTTCGCTTGGCGGGGGGTACAATGAGCAGTTCTTC. The chain links TRBV7-9 to TRBJ2-1, with 8 positions matching TRBD2. Per germline, CDR1 SEHNR and CDR2 FQNEAQ (reference sequence). J gave up 4 bases and V 6 bases, and 11 bases lay outside the gene matches. This CDR3 has 16 amino acids.

The table lists this clone with a count of one. The chain couples TRBV7-2 to TRBJ1-1, with 10 bases that match TRBD1. The V and J ends lost 1 base and 5 bases, in that order; junction bases with no gene match: 4. The CDR3 has 15 residues. Per germline, CDR1 SGHTA and CDR2 FQGNSA. The DNA for the CDR3 is TGTGCCAGCAGCTTAGGTCGGGACAGGGGTACTGAAGCTTTCTTT. The encoded protein is CASSLGRDRGTEAFF.